This T cell receptor (beta chain) was profiled in a study of T cell responses to AZD1222 COVID-19 vaccine. About the research overall: Doses given second, at about 4 or about 12 weeks, were pooled.

The CDR3 sequence is 13 residues long. Germline CDR1 and CDR2: SGHTA and FQGNSA. V was trimmed by 1 base and J by 4 bases, leaving 8 bases between them. TCRdb's table, derived via immunoSEQ multiplex PCR, lists solely in-frame clones and lacks some. The sample yields roughly 100,000 clones, roughly 88% seen once. Comments on this clone: Its antigen remains unidentified.

Study results and limitations: Donors skewed white British and female; clonal diversity was possibly underestimated.

The chain links TRBV7-2 to TRBJ2-7; no clear D. Sequencing used peripheral blood, obtained on day 0 of AZD1222 vaccination. The TCR was taken from an adult in good health. Written as DNA, the CDR3 is TGTGCCAGCAGCTTAGGCAGGCGGTACGAGCAGTACTTC. Residues: CASSLGRRYEQYF. The full variable domain, its missing parts supplied by reference TRBV7-2 and TRBJ2-7, is GAGVSQSPSNKVTEKGKDVELRCDPISGHTALYWYRQSLGQGLEFLIYFQGNSAPDKSGLPSDRFSAERTGGSVSTLTIQRTQQEDSAVYLCASSLGRRYEQYFGPGTRLTVT.